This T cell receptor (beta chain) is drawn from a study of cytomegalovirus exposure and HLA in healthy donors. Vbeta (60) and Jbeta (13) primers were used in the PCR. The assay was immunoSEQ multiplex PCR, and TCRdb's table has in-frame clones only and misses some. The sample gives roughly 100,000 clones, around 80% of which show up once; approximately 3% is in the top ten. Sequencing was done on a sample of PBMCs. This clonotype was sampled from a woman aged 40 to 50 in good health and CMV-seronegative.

CDR3 loop: CASSPSHRGNTEAFF. CDR3 nucleotide sequence: TGCGCCAGCAGCCCTTCCCACAGGGGGAACACTGAAGCTTTCTTT. This chain uses TRBV4-3 with TRBJ1-1, with 7 positions matching TRBD1. Germline-derived CDR1 and CDR2 are LGHNA and YSLEER. The J segment lost 1 base and the V segment lost 4 bases, leaving 6 bases of the junction unmatched. CDR3 length equals 15 residues.